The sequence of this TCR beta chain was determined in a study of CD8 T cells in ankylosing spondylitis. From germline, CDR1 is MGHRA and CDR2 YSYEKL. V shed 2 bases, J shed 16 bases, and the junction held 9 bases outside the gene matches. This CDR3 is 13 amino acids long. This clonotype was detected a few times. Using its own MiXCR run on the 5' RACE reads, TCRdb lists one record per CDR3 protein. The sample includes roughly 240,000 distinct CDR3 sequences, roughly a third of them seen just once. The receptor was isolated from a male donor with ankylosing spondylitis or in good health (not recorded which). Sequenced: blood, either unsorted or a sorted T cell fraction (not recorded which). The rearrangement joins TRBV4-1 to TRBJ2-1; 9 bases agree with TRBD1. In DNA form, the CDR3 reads TGCGCCAGCAGCCAAAGGGGAACAGGGGGCGCCTTCTTC. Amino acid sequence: CASSQRGTGGAFF.